One sample yielded the 2 T cell receptor beta chains listed below, sequenced in a study of cytomegalovirus exposure and HLA in healthy donors. In the PCR, 60 Vbeta and 13 Jbeta primers were used. Sequenced by immunoSEQ multiplex PCR; TCRdb stores in-frame clones only, minus some. The profile covers about 140,000 clones, with around 73% appearing a single time and around 1.5% taken by the ten largest. The specimen was PBMCs. These receptors were collected from a female donor in good health and CMV-seronegative.

This sequence joins TRBV7-9 and TRBJ2-3, with unresolved D. There are 14 residues in the CDR3. Germline V gives CDR1 SEHNR, CDR2 FQNEAQ (reference sequence). V shed 3 bases and J shed 6 bases, with 13 bases lying between them. The CDR3 is CASSFHTPGDTQYF. The CDR3 DNA sequence: TGTGCCAGCAGCTTCCACACCCCCGGGGATACGCAGTATTTT.

This clone was seen a handful of times. The CDR3 is CASSLGTNYEQYF. As DNA, the CDR3 is TGTGCCAGCAGCTTAGGGACCAACTACGAGCAGTACTTC. The chain employs TRBV13 and TRBJ2-5; D gene ambiguous. The J call is uncertain, as TRBJ2-7 better fits the DNA end. Germline V gives CDR1 PRHDT, CDR2 FYEKMQ (reference sequence). The CDR3 is made up of 13 amino acids.